This TCR beta chain originates from a study of cytomegalovirus exposure and HLA in healthy donors. For the study at large: Unique TCR beta sequences numbering approximately 100 million came from 150 million to 200 million T cells in an earlier analysis. Study results and caveats: In an earlier analysis, productive rearrangement rates for most beta V segments clustered near 90% or 30%. CMV serostatus was the sole immune exposure information available. The authors enumerated roughly 180 TCR beta chains as linked to cytomegalovirus.

Both 60 Vbeta primers and 13 Jbeta primers went into the PCR. The method was immunoSEQ multiplex PCR; TCRdb's version includes in-frame clones alone and lacks a portion of them. The top ten clones hold about 9.1% of a sample with approximately 110,000 clones, roughly 80% of them seen once. CDR1 and CDR2 (germline): SGHDT, YYEEEE. V was cut by 0 bases and J by 7 bases, with 17 bases left in between. The CDR3 is made up of 16 amino acids. Points on this clone: Its cognate antigen is unknown.

J is TRBJ2-1 and V is TRBV5-6; TRBD2 might be the D (6 bases). This TCR was recovered from a woman in her thirties or forties in good health and CMV-seropositive. The material sequenced was PBMCs. CDR3 residues: CASSLAWRLEDNEQFF. The CDR3 bases are TGTGCCAGCAGCTTGGCGTGGAGACTAGAAGATAATGAGCAGTTCTTC.